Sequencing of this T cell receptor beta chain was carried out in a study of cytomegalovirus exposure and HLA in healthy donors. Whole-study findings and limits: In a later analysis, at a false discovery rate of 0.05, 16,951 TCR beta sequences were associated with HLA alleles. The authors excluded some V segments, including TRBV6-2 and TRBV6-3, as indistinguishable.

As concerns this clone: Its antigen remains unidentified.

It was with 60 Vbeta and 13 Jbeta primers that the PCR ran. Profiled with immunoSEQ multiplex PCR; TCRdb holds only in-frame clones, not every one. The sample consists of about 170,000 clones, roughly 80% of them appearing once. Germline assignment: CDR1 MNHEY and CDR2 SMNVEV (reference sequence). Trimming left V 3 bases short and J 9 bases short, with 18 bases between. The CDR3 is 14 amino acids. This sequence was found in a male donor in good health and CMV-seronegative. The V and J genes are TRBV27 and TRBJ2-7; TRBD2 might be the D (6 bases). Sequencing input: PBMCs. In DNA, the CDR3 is TGTGCCAGCAGTTTGGGGAGGATACCAGATCGGCAGTACTTC. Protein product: CASSLGRIPDRQYF.